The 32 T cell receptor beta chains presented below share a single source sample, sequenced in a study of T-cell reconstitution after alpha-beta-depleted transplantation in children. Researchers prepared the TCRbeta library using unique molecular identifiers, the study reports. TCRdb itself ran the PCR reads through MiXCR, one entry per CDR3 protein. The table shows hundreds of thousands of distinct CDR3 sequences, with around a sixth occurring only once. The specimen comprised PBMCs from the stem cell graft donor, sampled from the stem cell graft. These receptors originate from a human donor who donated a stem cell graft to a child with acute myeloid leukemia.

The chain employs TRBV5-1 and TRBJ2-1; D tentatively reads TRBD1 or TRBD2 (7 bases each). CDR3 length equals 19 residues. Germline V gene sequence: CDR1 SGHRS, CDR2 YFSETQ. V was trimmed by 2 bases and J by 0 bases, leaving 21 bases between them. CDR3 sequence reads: CASSFSRGGSTSSYNEQFF. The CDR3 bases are TGCGCCAGCAGCTTCTCCAGGGGGGGCTCCACTAGCTCCTACAATGAGCAGTTCTTC.

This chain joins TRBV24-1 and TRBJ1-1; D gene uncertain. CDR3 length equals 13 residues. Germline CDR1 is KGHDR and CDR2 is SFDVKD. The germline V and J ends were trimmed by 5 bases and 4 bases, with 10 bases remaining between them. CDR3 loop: CATSGPRATEAFF. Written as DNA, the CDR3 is TGTGCCACCAGTGGGCCCCGAGCCACTGAAGCTTTCTTT.

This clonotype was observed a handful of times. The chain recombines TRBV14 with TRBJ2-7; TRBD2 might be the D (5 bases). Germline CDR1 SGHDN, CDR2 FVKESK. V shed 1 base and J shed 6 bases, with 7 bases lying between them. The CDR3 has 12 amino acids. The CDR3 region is CASSQVRGEQYF. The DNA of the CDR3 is TGTGCCAGCAGCCAAGTTCGGGGCGAGCAGTACTTC.

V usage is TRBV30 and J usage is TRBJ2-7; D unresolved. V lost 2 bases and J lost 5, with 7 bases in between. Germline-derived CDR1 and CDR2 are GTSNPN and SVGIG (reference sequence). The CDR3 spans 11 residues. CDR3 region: CAWSRANEQYF. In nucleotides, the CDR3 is TGTGCCTGGAGTCGGGCTAACGAGCAGTACTTC. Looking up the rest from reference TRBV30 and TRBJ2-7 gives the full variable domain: SQTIHQWPATLVQPVGSPLSLECTVEGTSNPNLYWYRQAAGRGLQLLFYSVGIGQISSEVPQNLSASRPQDRQFILSSKKLLLSDSGFYLCAWSRANEQYFGPGTRLTVT.

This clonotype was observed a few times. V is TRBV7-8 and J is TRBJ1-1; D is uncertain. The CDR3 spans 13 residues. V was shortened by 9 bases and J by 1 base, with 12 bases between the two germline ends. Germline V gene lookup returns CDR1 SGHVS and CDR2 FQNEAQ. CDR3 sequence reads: CASFRARNTEAFF. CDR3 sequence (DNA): TGTGCCAGTTTCCGGGCCCGGAACACTGAAGCTTTCTTT.

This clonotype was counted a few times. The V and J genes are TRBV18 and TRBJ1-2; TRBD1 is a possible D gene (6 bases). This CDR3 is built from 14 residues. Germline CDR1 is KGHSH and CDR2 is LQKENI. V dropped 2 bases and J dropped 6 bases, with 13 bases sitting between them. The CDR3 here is CASSPWTVNNGYTF. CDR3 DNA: TGTGCCAGCTCACCATGGACAGTAAATAATGGCTACACCTTC. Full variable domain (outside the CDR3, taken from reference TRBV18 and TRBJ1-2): NAGVMQNPRHLVRRRGQEARLRCSPMKGHSHVYWYRQLPEEGLKFMVYLQKENIIDESGMPKERFSAEFPKEGPSILRIQQVVRGDSAAYFCASSPWTVNNGYTFGSGTRLTVV.

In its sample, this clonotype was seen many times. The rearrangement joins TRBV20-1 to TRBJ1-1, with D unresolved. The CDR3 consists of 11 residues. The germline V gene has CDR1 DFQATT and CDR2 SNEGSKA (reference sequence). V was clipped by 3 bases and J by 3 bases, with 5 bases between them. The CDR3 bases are TGCAGTGCTAGCTTGGACACTGAAGCTTTCTTT. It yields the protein CSASLDTEAFF.

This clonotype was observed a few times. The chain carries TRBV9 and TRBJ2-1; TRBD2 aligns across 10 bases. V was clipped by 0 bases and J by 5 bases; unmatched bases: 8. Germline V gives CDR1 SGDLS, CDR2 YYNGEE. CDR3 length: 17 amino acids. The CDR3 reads CASSVGSSGGLNNEQFF. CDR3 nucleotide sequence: TGTGCCAGCAGCGTAGGGTCTAGCGGGGGCCTCAACAATGAGCAGTTCTTC.

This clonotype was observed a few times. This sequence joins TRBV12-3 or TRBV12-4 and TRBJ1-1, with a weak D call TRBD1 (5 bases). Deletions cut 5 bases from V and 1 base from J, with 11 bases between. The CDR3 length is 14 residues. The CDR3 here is CASSPLGENTEAFF. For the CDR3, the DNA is TGTGCCAGCAGTCCCTTAGGGGAGAACACTGAAGCTTTCTTT.

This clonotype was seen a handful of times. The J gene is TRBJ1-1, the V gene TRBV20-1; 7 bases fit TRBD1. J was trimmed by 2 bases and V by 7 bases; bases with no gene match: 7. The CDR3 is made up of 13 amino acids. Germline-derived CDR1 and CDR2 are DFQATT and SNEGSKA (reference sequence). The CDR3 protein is CSVPGQLNTEAFF. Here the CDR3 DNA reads TGCAGTGTACCGGGACAGCTAAACACTGAAGCTTTCTTT.

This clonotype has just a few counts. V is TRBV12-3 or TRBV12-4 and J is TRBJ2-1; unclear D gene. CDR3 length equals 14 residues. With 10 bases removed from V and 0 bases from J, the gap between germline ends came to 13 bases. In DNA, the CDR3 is TGTGCCACACGCCCTGGATACTCCTACAATGAGCAGTTCTTC. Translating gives CATRPGYSYNEQFF.

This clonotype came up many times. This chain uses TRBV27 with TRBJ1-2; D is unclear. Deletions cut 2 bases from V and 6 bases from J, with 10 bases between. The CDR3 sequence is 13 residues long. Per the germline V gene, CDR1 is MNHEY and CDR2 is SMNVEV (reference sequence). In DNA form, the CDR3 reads TGTGCCAGCAGTTTAAGGGAAGGCAATGGCTACACCTTC. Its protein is CASSLREGNGYTF.

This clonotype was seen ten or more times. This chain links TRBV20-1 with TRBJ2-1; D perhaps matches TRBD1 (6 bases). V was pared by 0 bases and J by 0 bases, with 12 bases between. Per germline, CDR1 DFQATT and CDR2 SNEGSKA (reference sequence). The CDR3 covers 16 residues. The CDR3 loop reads CSARDGVGHSYNEQFF. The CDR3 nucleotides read TGCAGTGCTAGAGATGGGGTGGGACACTCCTACAATGAGCAGTTCTTC.

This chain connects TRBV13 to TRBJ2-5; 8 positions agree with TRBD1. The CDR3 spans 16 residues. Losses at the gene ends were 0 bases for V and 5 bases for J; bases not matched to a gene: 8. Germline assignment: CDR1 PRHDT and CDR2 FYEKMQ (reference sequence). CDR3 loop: CASSLGGTGVGETQYF. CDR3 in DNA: TGTGCCAGCAGCTTAGGCGGGACAGGTGTTGGGGAGACCCAGTACTTC.

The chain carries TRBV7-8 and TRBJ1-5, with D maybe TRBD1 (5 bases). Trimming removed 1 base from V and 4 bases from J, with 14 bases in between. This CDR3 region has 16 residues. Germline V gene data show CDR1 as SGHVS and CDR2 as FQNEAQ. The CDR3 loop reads CASSLELGTSNQPQHF. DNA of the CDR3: TGTGCCAGCAGCTTAGAGCTCGGGACCTCTAATCAGCCCCAGCATTTT.

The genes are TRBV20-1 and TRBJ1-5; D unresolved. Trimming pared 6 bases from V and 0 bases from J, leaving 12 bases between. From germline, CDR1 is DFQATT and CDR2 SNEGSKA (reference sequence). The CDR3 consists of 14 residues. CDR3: CSALRPLSNQPQHF. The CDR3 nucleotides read TGCAGTGCCCTGAGACCCCTTAGCAATCAGCCCCAGCATTTT.

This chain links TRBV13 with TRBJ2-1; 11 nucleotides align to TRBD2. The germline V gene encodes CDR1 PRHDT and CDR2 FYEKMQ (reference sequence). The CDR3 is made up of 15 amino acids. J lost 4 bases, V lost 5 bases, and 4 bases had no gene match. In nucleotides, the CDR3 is TGTGCCAGCAGCGGAGGGACTAGCGGATACAATGAGCAGTTCTTC. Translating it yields CASSGGTSGYNEQFF.

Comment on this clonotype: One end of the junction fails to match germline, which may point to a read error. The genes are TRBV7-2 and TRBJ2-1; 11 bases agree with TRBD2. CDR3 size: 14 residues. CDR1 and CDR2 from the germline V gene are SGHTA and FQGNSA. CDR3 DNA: TGTGCCAGCAGATTAGCGGGGGGGATGAATGAGCAGTTCTTC. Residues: CASRLAGGMNEQFF.

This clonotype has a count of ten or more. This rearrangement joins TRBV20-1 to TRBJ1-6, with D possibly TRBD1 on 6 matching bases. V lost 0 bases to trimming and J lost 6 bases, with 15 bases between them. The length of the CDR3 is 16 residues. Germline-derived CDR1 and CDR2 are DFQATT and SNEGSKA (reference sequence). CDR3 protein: CSARDYRAILNSPLHF. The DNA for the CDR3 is TGCAGTGCTAGAGATTACAGGGCGATCCTTAATTCACCCCTCCACTTT.

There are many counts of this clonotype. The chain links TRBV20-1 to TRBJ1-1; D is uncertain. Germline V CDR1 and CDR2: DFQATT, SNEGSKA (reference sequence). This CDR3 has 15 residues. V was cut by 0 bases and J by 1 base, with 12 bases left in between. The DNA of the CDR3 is TGCAGTGCTAGAGATAGACGACACCCGAACACTGAAGCTTTCTTT. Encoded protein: CSARDRRHPNTEAFF.

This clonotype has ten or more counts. CDR3 DNA: TGCAGTACAAAGACAGGGGGCCTCAATCAGCCCCAGCATTTT. Translation gives CSTKTGGLNQPQHF. The J gene is TRBJ1-5, the V gene TRBV20-1, with TRBD1 matching 10 bases. V was clipped by 8 bases and J by 3 bases; unmatched bases: 7. Germline CDR1 and CDR2: DFQATT and SNEGSKA (reference sequence). This CDR3 has 14 amino acids.

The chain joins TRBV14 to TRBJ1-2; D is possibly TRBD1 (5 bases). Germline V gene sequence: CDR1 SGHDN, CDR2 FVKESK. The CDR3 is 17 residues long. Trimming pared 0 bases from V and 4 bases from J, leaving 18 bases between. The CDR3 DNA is TGTGCCAGCAGCCAAGACGCCGGGACGGCTCAAGTCTATGGCTACACCTTC. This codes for CASSQDAGTAQVYGYTF.

The CDR3 is CASSDAGALEDTQYF. The CDR3 DNA follows: TGTGCCAGCAGCGACGCCGGGGCATTGGAAGATACGCAGTATTTT. The chain joins TRBV6-2 or TRBV6-3 to TRBJ2-3; TRBD1 or TRBD2 may be the D gene (5 bases each). Trimming stripped 6 bases from V and 5 bases from J, with 18 bases between. Germline values: CDR1 MNHEY, CDR2 SVGEGT. This CDR3 comprises 15 residues.

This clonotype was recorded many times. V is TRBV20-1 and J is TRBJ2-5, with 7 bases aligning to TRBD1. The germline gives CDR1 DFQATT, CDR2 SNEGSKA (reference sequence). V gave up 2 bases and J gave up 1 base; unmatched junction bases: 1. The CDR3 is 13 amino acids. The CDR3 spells CSARRDSQETQYF. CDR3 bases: TGCAGTGCTAGAAGGGACAGCCAAGAGACCCAGTACTTC.

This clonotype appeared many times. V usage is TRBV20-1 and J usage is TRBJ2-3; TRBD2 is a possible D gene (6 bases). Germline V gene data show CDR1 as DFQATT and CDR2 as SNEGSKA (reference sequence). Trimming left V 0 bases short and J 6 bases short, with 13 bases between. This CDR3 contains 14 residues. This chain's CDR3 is CSARERGTGDTQYF. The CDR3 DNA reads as TGCAGTGCTAGAGAACGGGGGACCGGCGATACGCAGTATTTT.

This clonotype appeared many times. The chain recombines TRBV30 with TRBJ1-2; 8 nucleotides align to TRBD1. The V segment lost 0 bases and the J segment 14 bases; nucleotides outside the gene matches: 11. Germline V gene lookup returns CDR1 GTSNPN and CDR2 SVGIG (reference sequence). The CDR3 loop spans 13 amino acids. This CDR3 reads CAWSVTGQGASTF. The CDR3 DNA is TGTGCCTGGAGTGTAACGGGGCAGGGGGCGAGTACCTTC.

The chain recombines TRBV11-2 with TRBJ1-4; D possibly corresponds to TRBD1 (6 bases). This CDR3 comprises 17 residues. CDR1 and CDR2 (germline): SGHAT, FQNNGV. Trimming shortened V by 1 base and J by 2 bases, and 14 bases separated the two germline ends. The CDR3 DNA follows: TGTGCCAGCAGCTTAGGTCGGGGGGCGGTGACTAATGAAAAACTGTTTTTT. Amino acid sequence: CASSLGRGAVTNEKLFF. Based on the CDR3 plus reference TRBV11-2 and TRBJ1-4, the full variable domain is EAGVAQSPRYKIIEKRQSVAFWCNPISGHATLYWYQQILGQGPKLLIQFQNNGVVDDSQLPKDRFSAERLKGVDSTLKIQPAKLEDSAVYLCASSLGRGAVTNEKLFFGSGTQLSVL.

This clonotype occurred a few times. The CDR3 DNA sequence: TGTGCCAGCAGCTTCGAGAGGGAGTCGGGCTACACCTTC. This encodes CASSFERESGYTF. The chain has TRBV7-9 and TRBJ1-2; D not certain. V lost 3 bases and J lost 8, with 13 bases in between. Per germline, CDR1 SEHNR and CDR2 FQNEAQ (reference sequence). The CDR3 extends over 13 amino acids.

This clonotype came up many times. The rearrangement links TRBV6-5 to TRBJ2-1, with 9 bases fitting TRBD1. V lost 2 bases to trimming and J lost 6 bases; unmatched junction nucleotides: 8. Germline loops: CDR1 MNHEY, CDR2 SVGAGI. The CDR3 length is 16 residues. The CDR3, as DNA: TGTGCCAGCAGTTACGTTGGGACAGGGAGGTCCAATGAGCAGTTCTTC. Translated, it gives CASSYVGTGRSNEQFF.

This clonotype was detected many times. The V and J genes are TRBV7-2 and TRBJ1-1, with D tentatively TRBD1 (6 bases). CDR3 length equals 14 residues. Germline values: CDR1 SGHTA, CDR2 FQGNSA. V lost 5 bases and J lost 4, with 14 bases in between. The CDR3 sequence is CASSVQGYVTEAFF. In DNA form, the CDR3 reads TGTGCCAGCAGCGTACAGGGTTATGTCACTGAAGCTTTCTTT.

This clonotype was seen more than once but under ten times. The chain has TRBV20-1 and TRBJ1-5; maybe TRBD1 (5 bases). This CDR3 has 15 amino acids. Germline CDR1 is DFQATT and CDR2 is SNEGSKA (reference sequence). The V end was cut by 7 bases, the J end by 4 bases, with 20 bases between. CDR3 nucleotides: TGCAGTGGGCGCGGCTTGACAGAGAGGAATCAGCCCCAGCATTTT. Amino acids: CSGRGLTERNQPQHF.

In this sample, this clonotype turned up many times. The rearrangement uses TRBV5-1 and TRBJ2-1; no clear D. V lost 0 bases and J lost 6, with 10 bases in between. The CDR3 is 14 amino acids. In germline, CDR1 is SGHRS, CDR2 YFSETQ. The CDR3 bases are TGCGCCAGCAGCTTGGGTCCAAGAGGCAATGAGCAGTTCTTC. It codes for CASSLGPRGNEQFF.